The rows below give T cell receptor beta chains drawn from one sample of a study of spatial heterogeneity in lung cancer. Using its own MiXCR run on the 5' RACE reads, TCRdb lists one record per CDR3 protein. The repertoire holds approximately 50,000 distinct CDR3 sequences, with less than 9% as singletons. This specimen was PBMCs, taken at follow-up. These receptors came from a female donor with early-stage non-small cell lung cancer. The CDR3 runs from the conserved cysteine through the conserved F or W. A D gene is named only where the DNA matches it firmly. The size of a clone is reported for some rows only, either as once, few or many, or as a class for expanded clones.

CDR3 length: 15
J gene: TRBJ2-7
D gene: .
clone size: .
V gene: TRBV7-3
CDR3 protein: CASSLGGGASYEQYF
CDR3 DNA: TGTGCCAGCAGCTTAGGCGGGGGCGCATCCTACGAGCAGTACTTC

CDR3 length: 14
J gene: TRBJ1-1
D gene: .
clone size: many
V gene: TRBV5-5
CDR3 protein: CASSLLVGSTEAFF
CDR3 DNA: TGTGCCAGCAGCTTGTTAGTCGGGAGCACTGAAGCTTTCTTT

CDR3 length: 13
J gene: TRBJ1-2
D gene: TRBD1
clone size: many
V gene: TRBV5-1
CDR3 protein: CASSRTGNNGYTF
CDR3 DNA: TGCGCCAGCAGCAGGACAGGGAATAATGGCTACACCTTC

CDR3 length: 14
J gene: TRBJ2-1
D gene: .
clone size: .
V gene: TRBV13
CDR3 protein: CASSLPTVYNEQFF
CDR3 DNA: TGTGCCAGCAGCCTCCCGACAGTCTACAATGAGCAGTTCTTC

CDR3 length: 12
J gene: TRBJ1-1
D gene: .
clone size: many
V gene: TRBV12-3/TRBV12-4
CDR3 protein: CASHRVGAEAFF
CDR3 DNA: TGTGCCAGCCACAGGGTTGGGGCTGAAGCTTTCTTT

CDR3 length: 18
J gene: TRBJ2-5
D gene: TRBD1
clone size: many
V gene: TRBV2
CDR3 protein: CASSEGDGTGGLRETQYF
CDR3 DNA: TGTGCCAGCAGTGAAGGGGACGGGACAGGCGGCCTGCGTGAGACCCAGTACTTC

CDR3 length: 16
J gene: TRBJ1-4
D gene: .
clone size: .
V gene: TRBV2
CDR3 protein: CASSGLPGAANEKLFF
CDR3 DNA: TGTGCCAGCAGTGGACTCCCCGGAGCAGCAAATGAAAAACTGTTTTTT

CDR3 length: 14
J gene: TRBJ2-1
D gene: TRBD2
clone size: .
V gene: TRBV29-1
CDR3 protein: CSVVSGGSYNEQFF
CDR3 DNA: TGCAGCGTCGTTAGCGGGGGGTCCTACAATGAGCAGTTCTTC

CDR3 length: 13
J gene: TRBJ1-5
D gene: .
clone size: .
V gene: TRBV5-1
CDR3 protein: CASREGSNQPQHF
CDR3 DNA: TGCGCCAGCAGGGAGGGGAGCAATCAGCCCCAGCATTTT

CDR3 length: 15
J gene: TRBJ2-7
D gene: TRBD2
clone size: many
V gene: TRBV18
CDR3 protein: CASSPVGRAGYEQYF
CDR3 DNA: TGTGCCAGCTCACCCGTCGGGAGGGCCGGCTACGAGCAGTACTTC

CDR3 length: 14
J gene: TRBJ2-5
D gene: .
clone size: .
V gene: TRBV7-3
CDR3 protein: CASSSDGPLETQYF
CDR3 DNA: TGTGCCAGCAGCTCGGACGGCCCGTTAGAGACCCAGTACTTC

CDR3 length: 16
J gene: TRBJ1-1
D gene: .
clone size: few
V gene: TRBV2
CDR3 protein: CASSKGGHKLNTEAFF
CDR3 DNA: TGTGCCAGCAGTAAAGGAGGACACAAATTGAACACTGAAGCTTTCTTT

CDR3 length: 14
J gene: TRBJ1-3
D gene: .
clone size: .
V gene: TRBV2
CDR3 protein: CASSEGSSGNTIYF
CDR3 DNA: TGTGCCAGCAGTGAGGGGAGCTCTGGAAACACCATATATTTT

CDR3 length: 16
J gene: TRBJ2-1
D gene: TRBD2
clone size: few
V gene: TRBV20-1
CDR3 protein: CSAIRLAGVSYNEQFF
CDR3 DNA: TGCAGTGCTATCAGACTAGCGGGGGTATCCTACAATGAGCAGTTCTTC

CDR3 length: 16
J gene: TRBJ2-3
D gene: .
clone size: many
V gene: TRBV5-1
CDR3 protein: CASSLAESGDPDTQYF
CDR3 DNA: TGCGCCAGCAGCTTGGCCGAATCCGGGGACCCAGATACGCAGTATTTT

CDR3 length: 15
J gene: TRBJ1-1
D gene: .
clone size: many
V gene: TRBV6-2/TRBV6-3
CDR3 protein: CASSSPQGRGTEAFF
CDR3 DNA: TGTGCCAGCAGTTCCCCACAGGGAAGAGGGACTGAAGCTTTCTTT

CDR3 length: 13
J gene: TRBJ1-1
D gene: .
clone size: .
V gene: TRBV6-2/TRBV6-3
CDR3 protein: CASSYTTPTEAFF
CDR3 DNA: TGTGCCAGCAGTTACACCACCCCCACTGAAGCTTTCTTT

CDR3 length: 15
J gene: TRBJ2-1
D gene: .
clone size: .
V gene: TRBV7-8
CDR3 protein: CASSSRLGGYNEQFF
CDR3 DNA: TGTGCCAGCAGCTCCCGTTTGGGAGGATACAATGAGCAGTTCTTC

CDR3 length: 14
J gene: TRBJ2-7
D gene: .
clone size: many
V gene: TRBV5-1
CDR3 protein: CASSLDGDTYEQYF
CDR3 DNA: TGCGCCAGCAGCTTGGACGGGGATACCTACGAGCAGTACTTC

CDR3 length: 14
J gene: TRBJ2-6
D gene: .
clone size: many
V gene: TRBV18
CDR3 protein: CASSGSSGANVLTF
CDR3 DNA: TGTGCCAGCTCAGGGAGCTCTGGGGCCAACGTCCTGACTTTC

CDR3 length: 16
J gene: TRBJ2-3
D gene: TRBD2
clone size: many
V gene: TRBV5-1
CDR3 protein: CASSFPRGGGSDTQYF
CDR3 DNA: TGCGCCAGCAGCTTCCCCCGGGGGGGCGGTTCGGATACGCAGTATTTT

CDR3 length: 13
J gene: TRBJ2-7
D gene: .
clone size: many
V gene: TRBV27
CDR3 protein: CASSWGRAYEQYF
CDR3 DNA: TGTGCCAGCAGTTGGGGACGGGCCTACGAGCAGTACTTC

CDR3 length: 14
J gene: TRBJ2-5
D gene: .
clone size: .
V gene: TRBV4-3
CDR3 protein: CASSQDGQTETQYF
CDR3 DNA: TGCGCCAGCAGCCAAGATGGACAGACGGAGACCCAGTACTTC

CDR3 length: 13
J gene: TRBJ1-5
D gene: .
clone size: .
V gene: TRBV20-1
CDR3 protein: CSASNPGEQPQHF
CDR3 DNA: TGCAGTGCTAGCAATCCAGGTGAGCAGCCCCAGCATTTT

CDR3 length: 12
J gene: TRBJ2-1
D gene: .
clone size: many
V gene: TRBV3-1
CDR3 protein: CASSRTNNEQFF
CDR3 DNA: TGTGCCAGCAGCCGGACGAACAATGAGCAGTTCTTC

CDR3 length: 16
J gene: TRBJ2-5
D gene: TRBD2
clone size: few
V gene: TRBV4-1
CDR3 protein: CASSTPLAGAGETQYF
CDR3 DNA: TGCGCCAGCAGTACTCCCTTAGCGGGGGCCGGAGAGACCCAGTACTTC

CDR3 length: 11
J gene: TRBJ2-1
D gene: .
clone size: many
V gene: TRBV7-2
CDR3 protein: CASSFESEQFF
CDR3 DNA: TGTGCCAGCAGCTTCGAGTCTGAGCAGTTCTTC

CDR3 length: 15
J gene: TRBJ1-5
D gene: .
clone size: .
V gene: TRBV12-3/TRBV12-4
CDR3 protein: CASSHATAGNQPQHF
CDR3 DNA: TGTGCCAGCAGTCATGCTACAGCGGGCAATCAGCCCCAGCATTTT

CDR3 length: 14
J gene: TRBJ2-7
D gene: .
clone size: many
V gene: TRBV6-5
CDR3 protein: CASSYMGGVYEQYF
CDR3 DNA: TGTGCCAGCAGTTATATGGGGGGAGTTTACGAGCAGTACTTC

CDR3 length: 16
J gene: TRBJ1-1
D gene: .
clone size: few
V gene: TRBV6-1
CDR3 protein: CASTHLRGGVLTEAFF
CDR3 DNA: TGTGCCAGCACCCACCTAAGGGGGGGCGTTTTAACTGAAGCTTTCTTT

CDR3 length: 13
J gene: TRBJ1-1
D gene: .
clone size: few
V gene: TRBV10-1
CDR3 protein: CASSEYRGARAFF
CDR3 DNA: TGCGCCAGCAGTGAGTATCGTGGAGCCAGGGCTTTCTTT

CDR3 length: 13
J gene: TRBJ2-3
D gene: .
clone size: .
V gene: TRBV20-1
CDR3 protein: CSAPRDSTDTQYF
CDR3 DNA: TGCAGTGCCCCTCGGGATAGCACAGATACGCAGTATTTT

CDR3 length: 15
J gene: TRBJ2-5
D gene: .
clone size: many
V gene: TRBV28
CDR3 protein: CASRRTAGAGKTQYF
CDR3 DNA: TGTGCCAGCCGCCGTACGGCGGGGGCGGGGAAGACCCAGTACTTC

CDR3 length: 17
J gene: TRBJ1-6
D gene: .
clone size: few
V gene: TRBV4-1
CDR3 protein: CASSQEPRLFGEAPLHF
CDR3 DNA: TGCGCCAGCAGCCAAGAGCCCCGGCTGTTCGGAGAGGCACCCCTCCACTTT

CDR3 length: 13
J gene: TRBJ1-1
D gene: .
clone size: .
V gene: TRBV6-2/TRBV6-3
CDR3 protein: CASSYIMNTEAFF
CDR3 DNA: TGTGCCAGCAGTTACATTATGAACACTGAAGCTTTCTTT

CDR3 length: 19
J gene: TRBJ1-4
D gene: .
clone size: many
V gene: TRBV18
CDR3 protein: CASSPPGAYKKATNEKLFF
CDR3 DNA: TGTGCCAGCTCACCACCCGGTGCTTATAAGAAAGCAACTAATGAAAAACTGTTTTTT

CDR3 length: 22
J gene: TRBJ2-1
D gene: TRBD2
clone size: many
V gene: TRBV4-1
CDR3 protein: CASSQDSTETSGGPRSYNEQFF
CDR3 DNA: TGCGCCAGCAGCCAAGATTCCACCGAGACTAGCGGGGGCCCGCGCTCCTACAATGAGCAGTTCTTC

CDR3 length: 14
J gene: TRBJ2-7
D gene: .
clone size: few
V gene: TRBV5-4
CDR3 protein: CASSRPGKSYEQYF
CDR3 DNA: TGTGCCAGCAGCCGACCGGGCAAATCCTACGAGCAGTACTTC

CDR3 length: 13
J gene: TRBJ1-4
D gene: .
clone size: .
V gene: TRBV20-1
CDR3 protein: CSARDPRREKLFF
CDR3 DNA: TGCAGTGCTAGGGACCCCCGTAGGGAAAAACTGTTTTTT

CDR3 length: 16
J gene: TRBJ2-5
D gene: .
clone size: few
V gene: TRBV4-1
CDR3 protein: CASSQNVMGGQETQYF
CDR3 DNA: TGCGCCAGCAGCCAAAACGTAATGGGGGGCCAAGAGACCCAGTACTTC